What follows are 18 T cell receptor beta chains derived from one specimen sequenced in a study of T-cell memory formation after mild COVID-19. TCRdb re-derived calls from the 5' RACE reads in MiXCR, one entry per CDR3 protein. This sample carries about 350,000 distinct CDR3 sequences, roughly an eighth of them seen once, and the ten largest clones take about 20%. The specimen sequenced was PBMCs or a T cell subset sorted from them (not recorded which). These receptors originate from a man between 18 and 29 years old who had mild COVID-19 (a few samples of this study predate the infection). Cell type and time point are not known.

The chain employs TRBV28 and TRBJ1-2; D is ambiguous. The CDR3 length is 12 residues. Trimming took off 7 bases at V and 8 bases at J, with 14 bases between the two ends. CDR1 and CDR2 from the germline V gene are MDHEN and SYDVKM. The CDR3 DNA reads TGTGCCAGCACCGCGGTCGATAGGGGCTACACCTTC. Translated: CASTAVDRGYTF.

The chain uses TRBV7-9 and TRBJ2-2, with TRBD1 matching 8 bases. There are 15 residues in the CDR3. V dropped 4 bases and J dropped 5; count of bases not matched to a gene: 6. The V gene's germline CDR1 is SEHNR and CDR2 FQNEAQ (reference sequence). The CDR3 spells CASSYMDRETGELFF. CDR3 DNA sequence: TGTGCCAGCAGCTATATGGACAGGGAAACCGGGGAGCTGTTTTTT. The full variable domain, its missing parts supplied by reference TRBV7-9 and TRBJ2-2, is DTGVSQNPRHKITKRGQNVTFRCDPISEHNRLYWYRQTLGQGPEFLTYFQNEAQLEKSRLLSDRFSAERPKGSFSTLEIQRTEQGDSAMYLCASSYMDRETGELFFGEGSRLTVL.

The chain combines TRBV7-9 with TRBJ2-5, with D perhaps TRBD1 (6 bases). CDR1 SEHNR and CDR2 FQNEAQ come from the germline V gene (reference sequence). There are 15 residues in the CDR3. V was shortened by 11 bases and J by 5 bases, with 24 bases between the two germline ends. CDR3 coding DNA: TGTGCCGGCGAGGAATGGACAGCACGGCGGGAGACCCAGTACTTC. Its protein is CAGEEWTARRETQYF.

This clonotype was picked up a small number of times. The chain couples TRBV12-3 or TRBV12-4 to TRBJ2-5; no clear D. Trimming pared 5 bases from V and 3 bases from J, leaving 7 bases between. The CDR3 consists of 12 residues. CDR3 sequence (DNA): TGTGCCAGCAGTACCCCCGAAGAGACCCAGTACTTC. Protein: CASSTPEETQYF.

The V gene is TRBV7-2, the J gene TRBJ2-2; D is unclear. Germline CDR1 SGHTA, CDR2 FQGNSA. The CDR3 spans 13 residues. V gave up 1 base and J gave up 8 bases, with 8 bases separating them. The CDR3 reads CASSLGTEGELFF. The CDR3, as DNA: TGTGCCAGCAGCTTAGGCACGGAGGGGGAGCTGTTTTTT.

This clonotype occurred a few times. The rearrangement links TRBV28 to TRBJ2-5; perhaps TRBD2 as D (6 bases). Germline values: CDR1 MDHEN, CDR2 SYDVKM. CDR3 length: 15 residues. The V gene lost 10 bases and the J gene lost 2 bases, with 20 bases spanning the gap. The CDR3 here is CAIQSPGDGQETQYF. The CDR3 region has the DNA TGTGCCATCCAGAGCCCGGGGGACGGACAAGAGACCCAGTACTTC.

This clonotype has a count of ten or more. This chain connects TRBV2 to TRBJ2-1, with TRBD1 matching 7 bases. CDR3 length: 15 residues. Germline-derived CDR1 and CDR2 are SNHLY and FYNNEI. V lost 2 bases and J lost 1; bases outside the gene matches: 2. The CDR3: CASSERGPSYNEQFF. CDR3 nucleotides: TGTGCCAGCAGTGAAAGGGGGCCTTCCTACAATGAGCAGTTCTTC.

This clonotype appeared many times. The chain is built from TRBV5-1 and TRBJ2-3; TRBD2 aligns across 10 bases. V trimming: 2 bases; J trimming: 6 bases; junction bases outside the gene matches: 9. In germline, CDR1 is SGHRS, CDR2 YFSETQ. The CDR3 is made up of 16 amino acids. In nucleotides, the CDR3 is TGCGCCAGCAGCTTCGTAGCGGGGGGCTCCGCGGATACGCAGTATTTT. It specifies CASSFVAGGSADTQYF.

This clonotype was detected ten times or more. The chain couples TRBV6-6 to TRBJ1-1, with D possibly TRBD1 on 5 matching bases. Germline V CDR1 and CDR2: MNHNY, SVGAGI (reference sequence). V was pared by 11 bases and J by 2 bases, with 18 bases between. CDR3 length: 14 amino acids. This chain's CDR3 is CAHRGRQLNTEAFF. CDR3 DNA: TGTGCCCATAGGGGTAGACAGCTAAACACTGAAGCTTTCTTT.

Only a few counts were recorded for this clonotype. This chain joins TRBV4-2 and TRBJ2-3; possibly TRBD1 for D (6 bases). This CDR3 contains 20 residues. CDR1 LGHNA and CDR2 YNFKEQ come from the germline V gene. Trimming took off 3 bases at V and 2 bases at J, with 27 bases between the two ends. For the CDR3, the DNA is TGTGCCAGCAGCCAGAGGACAGTACATTCCCGTGCTCTCCCCACAGATACGCAGTATTTT. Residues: CASSQRTVHSRALPTDTQYF.

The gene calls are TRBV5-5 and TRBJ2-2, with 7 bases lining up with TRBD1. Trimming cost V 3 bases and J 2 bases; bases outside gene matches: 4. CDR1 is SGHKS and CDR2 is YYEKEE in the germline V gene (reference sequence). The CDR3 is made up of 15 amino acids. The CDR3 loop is CASSWAGGNTGELFF. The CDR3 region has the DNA TGTGCCAGCAGCTGGGCAGGGGGAAACACCGGGGAGCTGTTTTTT.

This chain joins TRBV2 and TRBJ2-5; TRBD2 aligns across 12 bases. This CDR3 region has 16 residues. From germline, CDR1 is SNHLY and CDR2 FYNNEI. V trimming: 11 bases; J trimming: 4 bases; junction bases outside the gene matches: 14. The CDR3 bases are TGTGCCGTGCCTGGGCCTAGCGGGGGGGCCAGAGAGACCCAGTACTTC. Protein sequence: CAVPGPSGGARETQYF. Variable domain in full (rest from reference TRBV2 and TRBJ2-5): EPEVTQTPSHQVTQMGQEVILRCVPISNHLYFYWYRQILGQKVEFLVSFYNNEISEKSEIFDDQFSVERPDGSNFTLKIRSTKLEDSAMYFCAVPGPSGGARETQYFGPGTRLLVL.

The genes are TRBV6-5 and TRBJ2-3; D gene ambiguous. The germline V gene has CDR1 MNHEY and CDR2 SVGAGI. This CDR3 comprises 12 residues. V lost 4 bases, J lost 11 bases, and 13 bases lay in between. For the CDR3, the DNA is TGTGCCAGCAGTTCGAGTGAAGGACGGCAGTATTTT. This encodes CASSSSEGRQYF.

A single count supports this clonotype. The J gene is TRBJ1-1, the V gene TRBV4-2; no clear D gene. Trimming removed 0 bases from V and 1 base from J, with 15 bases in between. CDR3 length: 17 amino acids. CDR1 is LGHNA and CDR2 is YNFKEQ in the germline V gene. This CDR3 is CASSQDDIFPGNTEAFF. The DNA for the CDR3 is TGTGCCAGCAGCCAAGATGATATATTCCCCGGGAACACTGAAGCTTTCTTT.

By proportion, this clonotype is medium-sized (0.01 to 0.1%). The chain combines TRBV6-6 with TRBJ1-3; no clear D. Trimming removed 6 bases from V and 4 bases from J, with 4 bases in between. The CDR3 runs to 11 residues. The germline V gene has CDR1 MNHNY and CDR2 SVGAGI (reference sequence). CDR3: CASRPGNTIYF. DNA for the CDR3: TGTGCCAGCAGGCCAGGAAACACCATATATTTT.

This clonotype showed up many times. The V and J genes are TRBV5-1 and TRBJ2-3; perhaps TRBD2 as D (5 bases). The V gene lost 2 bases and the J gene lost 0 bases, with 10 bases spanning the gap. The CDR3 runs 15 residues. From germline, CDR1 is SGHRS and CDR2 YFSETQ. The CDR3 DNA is TGCGCCAGCAGCTTAGCGGTCTCAAGCACAGATACGCAGTATTTT. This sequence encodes CASSLAVSSTDTQYF.

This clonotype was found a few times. CDR3 in amino acids: CASSLSPRRPQHF. CDR3 DNA sequence: TGTGCCAGCAGCTTATCTCCCCGGCGACCCCAGCATTTT. The V and J genes are TRBV7-2 and TRBJ1-5; D is unresolved. V was shortened by 2 bases and J by 10 bases, with 12 bases between the two germline ends. Germline V gene sequence: CDR1 SGHTA, CDR2 FQGNSA. The CDR3 runs 13 residues.

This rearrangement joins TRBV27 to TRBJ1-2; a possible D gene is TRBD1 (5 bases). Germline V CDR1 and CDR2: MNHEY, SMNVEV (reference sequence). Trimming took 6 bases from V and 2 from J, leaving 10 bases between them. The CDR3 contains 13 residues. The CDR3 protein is CASRVDRNYGYTF. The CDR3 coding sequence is TGTGCCAGCAGAGTAGACAGAAACTATGGCTACACCTTC.